This is a list of T cell receptor beta chains from one sample in a study of identical twins. TCRdb passed the 5' RACE reads through MiXCR, listing each CDR3 protein once. Counted here are about 240,000 distinct CDR3 sequences, 6% to 8% occurring once; the ten biggest clones make up over 5%. The same sample was also studied in work on yellow fever vaccine responses in identical twins.

The specimen was CD8+ T cells sorted from blood. Receptors originate from a woman between 18 and 30 years old in good health. CDR3s include the opening cysteine and the closing phenylalanine or tryptophan. The D gene is left open where the match is weak. Rows may omit the clone size; those that give it use once, few, many or a size class.

>-|-|TRBJ1-1|TRBV9|11
TGTGCCAGCGAAACGAACACTGAAGCTTTCTTT
CASETNTEAFF
>TRBD2|many|TRBJ2-1|TRBV5-1|15
TGCGCCAGCAGCCTGACTAGCGGGGGGCCGCATGAGCAGTTCTTC
CASSLTSGGPHEQFF
>-|many|TRBJ2-5|TRBV7-6|14
TGTGCCAGCAGCTTAGTAAGGGAGAAAGAGACCCAGTACTTC
CASSLVREKETQYF
>TRBD1|-|TRBJ2-7|TRBV5-5|14
TGTGCCAGCAGCTTGGGGGACAGCTGGTACGAGCAGTACTTC
CASSLGDSWYEQYF
>-|few|TRBJ2-5|TRBV11-1|18
TGTGCCAGCAGCTTATTGCCTTGGGGAAGACCAGAGCGGGAGACCCAGTACTTC
CASSLLPWGRPERETQYF
>-|few|TRBJ1-1|TRBV5-5|15
TGTGCCAGCAGCTTGGGATGGCCACGGGGGACTGAAGCTTTCTTT
CASSLGWPRGTEAFF
>-|-|TRBJ2-1|TRBV28|12
TGTGCCAGCAGTCCGGTGGGGGGGACAGCCTTTTTC
CASSPVGGTAFF
>-|many|TRBJ2-5|TRBV25-1|13
TGTGCCAGCAGTGAAGGGGGGTTAGAGACCCAGTACTTC
CASSEGGLETQYF
>TRBD2|few|TRBJ2-5|TRBV20-1|15
TGCAGTGCTAGAGGACTAGCGGGGGGAGAAGAGACCCAGTACTTC
CSARGLAGGEETQYF
>-|many|TRBJ2-1|TRBV9|13
TGTGCCAGCAGCGTAGAGGGGCACAGGGAGCAGTTCTTC
CASSVEGHREQFF
>-|-|TRBJ1-1|TRBV10-3|12
TGTGCCACCATTGGCATAAACACTGAAGCTTTCTTT
CATIGINTEAFF
>-|many|TRBJ2-3|TRBV5-1|13
TGCGCCAGCAGCTTGGGGCAGGTAGATACGCAGTATTTT
CASSLGQVDTQYF
>TRBD2|-|TRBJ2-3|TRBV27|19
TGTTCCAGCAGTTTTGCGGCGTCGATAGCGGGAGGGCCCACAGATACGCAGTATTTT
CSSSFAASIAGGPTDTQYF
>-|-|TRBJ1-1|TRBV20-1|13
TGCAGTGCTAGCTATTCGGGGATCACTGAAGCTTTCTTT
CSASYSGITEAFF
>-|-|TRBJ2-6|TRBV12-3/TRBV12-4|15
TGTGCCAGCAGTTTAGCGCCTTCTGGGGCCAACGTCCTGACTTTC
CASSLAPSGANVLTF
>-|-|TRBJ2-5|TRBV25-1|17
TGTGCCAGCAGTGAACTAGGGGTCGGGGTATTGGAAGAGACCCAGTACTTC
CASSELGVGVLEETQYF
>TRBD2|few|TRBJ2-7|TRBV7-9|15
TGTGCCAGCAGCTTAGTTGGGACTAGCGCCTACGAGCAGTACTTC
CASSLVGTSAYEQYF